Each of the 29 T cell receptor beta chains below was sequenced from the same sample in a study of T cells in Graves' hyperthyroidism and ophthalmopathy. The TCR beta CDR3 regions underwent amplification using RNA transcripts as the source. HTBI primers were employed in a first-round RT-PCR of the TCR CDR3. TCRdb re-analysed the multiplex PCR reads in MiXCR, keeping a single row per CDR3 protein. Of around 500,000 distinct CDR3 sequences in the sample, 22% were seen once. The sequencing sample was made of blood. The receptors were sampled from a woman in her sixties or seventies with Graves' ophthalmopathy.

The chain carries TRBV20-1 and TRBJ2-7, with D maybe TRBD2 (6 bases). Germline V gives CDR1 DFQATT, CDR2 SNEGSKA (reference sequence). The CDR3 is made up of 15 amino acids. Trimming removed 0 bases at V and 6 bases at J, with 18 bases between. The CDR3 region has the DNA TGCAGTGCTAGAGATGGGAGGACTCCGGTCTCCGAGCAGTACTTC. This encodes CSARDGRTPVSEQYF.

This rearrangement joins TRBV6-1 to TRBJ2-7, with TRBD1 matching over 10 bases. Germline V gene data show CDR1 as MNHNS and CDR2 as SASEGT. Trimming took 6 bases from V and 4 from J; bases not matched to a gene: 9. The CDR3 has 15 amino acids. The CDR3 bases are TGTGCCAGCAGCTTGGTGACAGGGGGCACGTACGAGCAGTACTTC. Protein: CASSLVTGGTYEQYF.

The gene calls are TRBV20-1 and TRBJ2-7; tentative D call: TRBD2 (5 bases). Between the trimmed V and J ends, which lost 0 bases and 2 bases, there was a span of 14 bases. This CDR3 contains 15 residues. The V gene's germline CDR1 is DFQATT and CDR2 SNEGSKA (reference sequence). In DNA form, the CDR3 reads TGCAGTGCTAGAGATCTTCAGCGGAGTACCTACGAGCAGTACTTC. Its translation is CSARDLQRSTYEQYF.

This clonotype was seen a few times. The genes are TRBV30 and TRBJ1-4; possible D gene TRBD1, 6 bases. The CDR3 consists of 13 residues. Per the germline V gene, CDR1 is GTSNPN and CDR2 is SVGIG (reference sequence). V shed 0 bases and J shed 12 bases, with 14 bases lying between them. CDR3 protein: CAWSVRQWGQLFF. In DNA, the CDR3 is TGTGCCTGGAGTGTACGCCAGTGGGGGCAACTGTTTTTT.

This clonotype was observed a handful of times. The chain joins TRBV14 to TRBJ2-7; 12 bases agree with TRBD2. V was pared by 4 bases and J by 6 bases, with 13 bases of the junction left unmatched. The CDR3 loop spans 17 amino acids. Germline V gene lookup returns CDR1 SGHDN and CDR2 FVKESK. The CDR3 is CASSPTTSGSSLREQYF. The CDR3 coding sequence is TGTGCCAGCAGCCCGACGACTAGCGGGAGCTCCTTGCGCGAGCAGTACTTC.

This clonotype was counted ten times or more. This CDR3 is CASSPPGTSGFNEQFF. Written as DNA, the CDR3 is TGTGCCAGCAGCCCCCCGGGGACTAGCGGTTTCAATGAGCAGTTCTTC. The V gene is TRBV7-9, the J gene TRBJ2-1, with TRBD2 matching over 11 bases. This CDR3 contains 16 residues. CDR1 and CDR2 from the germline V gene are SEHNR and FQNEAQ (reference sequence). V lost 5 bases and J lost 6; bases outside the gene matches: 9.

The table lists this clonotype with many counts. The chain recombines TRBV29-1 with TRBJ2-3; unclear D gene. CDR1 and CDR2 from the germline V gene are SQVTM and ANQGSEA. The length of the CDR3 is 13 residues. V dropped 3 bases and J dropped 0 bases, with 7 bases sitting between them. CDR3 in DNA: TGCAGCGTTGACAGTTCCAGCACAGATACGCAGTATTTT. It translates to CSVDSSSTDTQYF.

In its sample, this clonotype was seen many times. The chain links TRBV28 to TRBJ1-1, with a tentative D call TRBD1 (6 bases). This CDR3 comprises 11 residues. Germline CDR1 and CDR2: MDHEN and SYDVKM. CDR3 sequence: CARGMNTEAFF. For the CDR3, the DNA is TGTGCGAGGGGGATGAACACTGAAGCTTTCTTT.

The V gene is TRBV28, the J gene TRBJ1-4; possibly TRBD1 for D (5 bases). Trimming cost V 3 bases and J 10 bases, with 12 bases left between them. The CDR3 contains 13 residues. CDR1 is MDHEN, CDR2 SYDVKM, per germline. CDR3 coding DNA: TGTGCCAGCAGTTTGGGGCGGGCGGGAAAACTGTTTTTT. It encodes CASSLGRAGKLFF.

This clonotype was observed a few times. The rearrangement links TRBV12-3 or TRBV12-4 to TRBJ2-3, with D hard to call. V was clipped by 7 bases and J by 7 bases, with 15 bases between them. CDR3 length: 13 amino acids. The CDR3 is CASISSLSNTQYF. In DNA, the CDR3 is TGTGCCAGCATCAGCTCGTTATCAAATACGCAGTATTTT.

The chain combines TRBV19 with TRBJ1-2; weak D call: TRBD1 (5 bases). Per germline, CDR1 LNHDA and CDR2 SQIVND (reference sequence). The CDR3 contains 15 residues. Trimming shortened V by 0 bases and J by 2 bases, and 10 bases separated the two germline ends. The CDR3 DNA follows: TGTGCCAGTAGTATAGATCTCGGGACGAACTATGGCTACACCTTC. Translated: CASSIDLGTNYGYTF.

The chain carries TRBV27 and TRBJ2-7; 8 bases agree with TRBD1. The CDR3 extends over 14 amino acids. Trimming cost V 5 bases and J 6 bases; bases outside gene matches: 9. Germline CDR1 reads MNHEY; CDR2 reads SMNVEV (reference sequence). CDR3 sequence: CASSTAGTGAEQYF. For the CDR3, the DNA is TGTGCCAGCAGTACCGCCGGGACAGGAGCCGAGCAGTACTTC.

The rearrangement uses TRBV5-1 and TRBJ2-3; 9 bases align to TRBD1. The CDR3 has 17 residues. The germline gives CDR1 SGHRS, CDR2 YFSETQ. Unmatched junction bases numbered 6, after V lost 1 base and J lost 0 bases. CDR3 bases: TGCGCCAGCAGCTTGCCCGAGGGGACAGGGAGCACAGATACGCAGTATTTT. Protein sequence: CASSLPEGTGSTDTQYF.

The chain carries TRBV12-3 or TRBV12-4 and TRBJ2-5, with D possibly matching TRBD1 (6 bases). CDR3 size: 14 residues. Trimming took off 3 bases at V and 5 bases at J, with 13 bases between the two ends. As DNA, the CDR3 is TGTGCCAGCAGTTTTTCAGGGGTCGGGGAGACCCAGTACTTC. It codes for CASSFSGVGETQYF.

This clonotype has a count of ten or more. The chain links TRBV6-6 to TRBJ2-3; unclear D gene. Deletions cut 0 bases from V and 1 base from J, with 8 bases between. In germline, CDR1 is MNHNY, CDR2 SVGAGI (reference sequence). The CDR3 is 15 amino acids. CDR3 DNA: TGTGCCAGCAGTTACTCAATAGCCCGCACAGATACGCAGTATTTT. Encoded protein: CASSYSIARTDTQYF.

This clonotype was seen a handful of times. The chain employs TRBV12-3 or TRBV12-4 and TRBJ2-3, with D perhaps TRBD2 (5 bases). V shed 0 bases and J shed 2 bases, with 12 bases lying between them. The CDR3 runs 16 residues. The CDR3 region is CASSLAASGITDTQYF. The CDR3 DNA follows: TGTGCCAGCAGTTTAGCAGCCTCGGGGATCACAGATACGCAGTATTTT.

V usage is TRBV7-9 and J usage is TRBJ2-7, with TRBD2 as a possible D gene (5 bases). Trimming left V 5 bases short and J 3 bases short, with 17 bases between. Germline V gene sequence: CDR1 SEHNR, CDR2 FQNEAQ (reference sequence). The CDR3 has 15 residues. DNA for the CDR3: TGTGCCAGCAGCCTCGGACGGGAATTAGACTACGAGCAGTACTTC. Its translation: CASSLGRELDYEQYF.

This clonotype was counted ten times or more. This rearrangement joins TRBV7-8 to TRBJ2-5, with 7 bases that match TRBD1. J lost 4 bases, V lost 5 bases, and 13 bases had no gene match. The CDR3 totals 16 residues. CDR1 SGHVS and CDR2 FQNEAQ come from the germline V gene. The CDR3 sequence: CASSPRPGTVVETQYF. In DNA form, the CDR3 reads TGTGCCAGCAGCCCCAGACCCGGGACAGTGGTAGAGACCCAGTACTTC.

There are a few counts of this clonotype. The genes are TRBV18 and TRBJ2-1, with 9 nucleotides matching TRBD1. CDR3 length: 14 amino acids. Germline CDR1 is KGHSH and CDR2 is LQKENI. V shed 3 bases, J shed 6 bases, and the junction held 3 bases outside the gene matches. The CDR3 protein is CASSPGQGSNEQFF. CDR3 DNA: TGTGCCAGCTCACCGGGACAGGGTTCCAATGAGCAGTTCTTC.

For this clonotype: Being one base from a much bigger clone, this may be a read error. The CDR3 loop is CASSPGGAAYNEQFF. For the CDR3, the DNA is TGTGCCAGCAGCCCTGGTGGGGCAGCCTACAATGAGCAGTTCTTC. J is TRBJ2-1 and V is TRBV12-3 or TRBV12-4; tentative D call: TRBD1 (5 bases). V was trimmed by 6 bases and J by 2 bases, leaving 14 bases between them. The CDR3 has 15 residues.

The chain has TRBV16 and TRBJ1-1; no reliable D call. V dropped 3 bases and J dropped 0 bases, with 8 bases sitting between them. The CDR3 has 14 residues. Looked up from germline, CDR1 is KGHSY and CDR2 is FQNENV. CDR3: CASSHLSLNTEAFF. The CDR3 region has the DNA TGTGCCAGCAGCCACCTCTCTCTGAACACTGAAGCTTTCTTT.

Comment on this clonotype: A much larger clonotype is one base distant, so this may be a read error. The chain joins TRBV12-3 or TRBV12-4 to TRBJ1-5; unclear D gene. The CDR3 sequence is 17 residues long. In DNA, the CDR3 is TGTGCCTGCAGTTTGGGGATCCAAGTATATAGCAATCAGCCCCAGCATTTT. Residues: CACSLGIQVYSNQPQHF.

The genes are TRBV9 and TRBJ2-1; D is undetermined. This CDR3 has 15 amino acids. Trimming took off 4 bases at V and 5 bases at J, with 16 bases between the two ends. Looked up from germline, CDR1 is SGDLS and CDR2 is YYNGEE. The CDR3 sequence: CASSRNLEPHNEQFF. As DNA, the CDR3 is TGTGCCAGCAGCCGAAACCTGGAGCCCCACAATGAGCAGTTCTTC.

Many counts were recorded for this clonotype. This chain joins TRBV6-1 and TRBJ1-2; TRBD1 might be the D (5 bases). The CDR3 spans 13 residues. From germline, CDR1 is MNHNS and CDR2 SASEGT. V shed 6 bases and J shed 5 bases, with 13 bases lying between them. The CDR3 protein is CASRALGAYGYTF. In nucleotides, the CDR3 is TGTGCCAGCAGGGCCCTAGGGGCGTATGGCTACACCTTC.

This clonotype appeared many times. V is TRBV12-3 or TRBV12-4 and J is TRBJ2-7; D is ambiguous. This CDR3 is built from 13 residues. Trimming took 8 bases from V and 2 from J, leaving 13 bases between them. The CDR3 sequence: CASGDGGPYEQYF. Here the CDR3 DNA reads TGTGCCAGCGGCGATGGTGGGCCCTACGAGCAGTACTTC.

Comments on this clonotype: The junction does not match germline at one end; this may be a read error. V is TRBV11-2 and J is TRBJ2-7, with 10 bases matching TRBD1. CDR3 length: 13 amino acids. CDR1 SGHAT and CDR2 FQNNGV come from the germline V gene. The CDR3 reads CVSRGQGDYEQYF. Written as DNA, the CDR3 is TGTGTCAGCAGAGGACAGGGGGACTACGAGCAGTACTTC.

J is TRBJ1-1 and V is TRBV6-1, with D hard to call. The germline V gene has CDR1 MNHNS and CDR2 SASEGT. V lost 7 bases and J lost 3, with 15 bases in between. CDR3 length: 14 amino acids. CDR3 sequence: CASIKDFSDTEAFF. The CDR3 DNA sequence: TGTGCCAGCATTAAGGACTTTTCAGACACTGAAGCTTTCTTT.

This clonotype was seen only a few times. The chain joins TRBV2 to TRBJ2-2; no clear D. The V end lost 1 base, the J end lost 2 bases, and 8 bases lay between the germline ends. The CDR3 consists of 15 residues. Germline CDR1 SNHLY, CDR2 FYNNEI. CDR3 loop: CASSEDQINTGELFF. The CDR3 bases are TGTGCCAGCAGTGAAGACCAGATAAACACCGGGGAGCTGTTTTTT. Full variable domain (missing parts from reference TRBV2 and TRBJ2-2): EPEVTQTPSHQVTQMGQEVILRCVPISNHLYFYWYRQILGQKVEFLVSFYNNEISEKSEIFDDQFSVERPDGSNFTLKIRSTKLEDSAMYFCASSEDQINTGELFFGEGSRLTVL.

This clonotype has ten or more counts. V is TRBV6-2 or TRBV6-3 and J is TRBJ2-1; 8 bases map to TRBD2. Trimming took 6 bases from V and 4 from J; bases not matched to a gene: 8. Germline V gene lookup returns CDR1 MNHEY and CDR2 SVGEGT. There are 15 residues in the CDR3. In DNA, the CDR3 is TGTGCCAGCAGCCCCAGCGGGGGACTTTACAATGAGCAGTTCTTC. Protein: CASSPSGGLYNEQFF.